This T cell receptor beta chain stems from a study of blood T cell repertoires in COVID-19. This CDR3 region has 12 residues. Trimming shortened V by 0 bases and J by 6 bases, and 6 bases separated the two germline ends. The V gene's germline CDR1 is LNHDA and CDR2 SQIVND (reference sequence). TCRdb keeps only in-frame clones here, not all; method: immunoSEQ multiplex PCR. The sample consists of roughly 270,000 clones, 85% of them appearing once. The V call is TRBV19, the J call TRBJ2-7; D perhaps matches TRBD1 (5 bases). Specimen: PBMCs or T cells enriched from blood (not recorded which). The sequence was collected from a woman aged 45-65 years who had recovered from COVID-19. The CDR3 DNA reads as TGTGCCAGTAGTATAGATCAGGGCGAGCAGTACTTC. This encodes CASSIDQGEQYF.